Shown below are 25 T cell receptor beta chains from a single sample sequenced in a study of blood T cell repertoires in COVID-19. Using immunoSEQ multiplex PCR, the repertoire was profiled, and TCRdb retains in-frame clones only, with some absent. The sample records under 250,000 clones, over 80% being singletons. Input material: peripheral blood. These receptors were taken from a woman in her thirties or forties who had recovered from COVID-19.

The CDR3 protein is CASSAQRDLGTNYGYTF. The CDR3 DNA sequence: TGCGCCAGCAGCGCGCAAAGGGACTTAGGCACTAACTATGGCTACACCTTC. The gene calls are TRBV4-1 and TRBJ1-2, with D possibly TRBD1 on 5 matching bases. Germline-derived CDR1 and CDR2 are MGHRA and YSYEKL. The CDR3 extends over 17 amino acids. With 5 bases removed from V and 0 bases from J, the gap between germline ends came to 19 bases.

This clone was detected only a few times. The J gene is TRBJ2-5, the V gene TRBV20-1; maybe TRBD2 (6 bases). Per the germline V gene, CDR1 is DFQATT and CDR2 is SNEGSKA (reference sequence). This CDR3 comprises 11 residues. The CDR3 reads CGGRSEETQYF. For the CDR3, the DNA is TGCGGAGGGAGGAGCGAGGAGACCCAGTACTTC.

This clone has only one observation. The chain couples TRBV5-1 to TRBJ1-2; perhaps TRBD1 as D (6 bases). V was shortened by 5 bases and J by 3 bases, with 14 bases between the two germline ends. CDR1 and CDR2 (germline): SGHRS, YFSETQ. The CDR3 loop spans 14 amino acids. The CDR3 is CASRGTGQHYGYTF. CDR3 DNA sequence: TGCGCCAGCAGGGGAACAGGGCAGCACTATGGCTACACCTTC.

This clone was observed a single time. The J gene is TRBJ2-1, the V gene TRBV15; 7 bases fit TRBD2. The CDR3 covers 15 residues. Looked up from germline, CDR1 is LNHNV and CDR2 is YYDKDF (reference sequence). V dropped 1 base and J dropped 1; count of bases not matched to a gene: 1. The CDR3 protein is CATSRGDYSYNEQFF. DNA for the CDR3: TGTGCCACCAGCAGAGGGGACTATTCCTACAATGAGCAGTTCTTC.

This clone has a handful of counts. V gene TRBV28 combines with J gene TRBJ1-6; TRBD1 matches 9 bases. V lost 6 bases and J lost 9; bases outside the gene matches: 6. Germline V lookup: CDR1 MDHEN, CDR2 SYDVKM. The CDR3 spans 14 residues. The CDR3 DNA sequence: TGTGCCAGCAGATATACAGGGGGCGGTTCACCCCTCCACTTT. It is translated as CASRYTGGGSPLHF.

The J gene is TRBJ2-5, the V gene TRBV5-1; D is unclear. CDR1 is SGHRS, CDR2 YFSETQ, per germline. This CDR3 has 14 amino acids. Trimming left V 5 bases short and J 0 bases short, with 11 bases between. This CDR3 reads CASRQALNQETQYF. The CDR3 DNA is TGCGCCAGCAGGCAAGCGCTCAACCAAGAGACCCAGTACTTC.

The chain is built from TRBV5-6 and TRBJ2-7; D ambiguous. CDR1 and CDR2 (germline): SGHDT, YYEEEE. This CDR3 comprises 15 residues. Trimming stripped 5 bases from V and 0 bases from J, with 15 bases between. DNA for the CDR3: TGTGCCAGCAGTTCCGACATATTTGACTCCTACGAGCAGTACTTC. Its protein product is CASSSDIFDSYEQYF.

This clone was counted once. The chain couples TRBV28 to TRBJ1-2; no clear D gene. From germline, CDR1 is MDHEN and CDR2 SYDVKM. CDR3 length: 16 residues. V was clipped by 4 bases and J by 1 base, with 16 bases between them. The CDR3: CASSSPWARLNYGYTF. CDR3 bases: TGTGCCAGCAGTTCCCCCTGGGCCCGCCTTAACTATGGCTACACCTTC.

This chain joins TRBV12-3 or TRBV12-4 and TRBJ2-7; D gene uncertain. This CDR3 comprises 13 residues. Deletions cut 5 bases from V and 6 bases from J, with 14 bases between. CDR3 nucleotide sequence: TGTGCCAGCAGTATTGTAAGCAGAGGCGAGCAGTACTTC. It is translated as CASSIVSRGEQYF.

CDR3 coding DNA: TGTGCCTGGACAGGACAAACTAATGAAAAACTGTTTTTT. Protein product: CAWTGQTNEKLFF. The chain links TRBV30 to TRBJ1-4, with D possibly matching TRBD1 (5 bases). The germline CDR1 and CDR2 sequences are GTSNPN and SVGIG (reference sequence). This CDR3 spans 13 amino acids. The V end was cut by 4 bases, the J end by 1 base, with 7 bases between.

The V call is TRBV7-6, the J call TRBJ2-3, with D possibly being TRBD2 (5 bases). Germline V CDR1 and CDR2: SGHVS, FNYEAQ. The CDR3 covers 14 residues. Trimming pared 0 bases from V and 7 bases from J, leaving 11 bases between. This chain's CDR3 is CASSLAGVRNTQYF. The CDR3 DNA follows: TGTGCCAGCAGCTTAGCCGGGGTGAGGAATACGCAGTATTTT.

CDR3 sequence reads: CASSPSKGSSNQPQHF. In DNA, the CDR3 is TGTGCCAGCTCACCTAGTAAGGGGTCCAGCAATCAGCCCCAGCATTTT. The chain uses TRBV18 and TRBJ1-5; a possible D gene is TRBD1 (5 bases). CDR3 size: 16 residues. The germline V gene encodes CDR1 KGHSH and CDR2 LQKENI. V shed 3 bases and J shed 1 base, with 13 bases lying between them.

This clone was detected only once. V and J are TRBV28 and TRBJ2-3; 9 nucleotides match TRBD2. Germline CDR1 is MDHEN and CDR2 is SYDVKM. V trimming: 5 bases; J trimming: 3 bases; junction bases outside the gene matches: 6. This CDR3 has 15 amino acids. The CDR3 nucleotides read TGTGCCAGCAGTATTCCTAGCGGGGTAACAGATACGCAGTATTTT. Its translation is CASSIPSGVTDTQYF.

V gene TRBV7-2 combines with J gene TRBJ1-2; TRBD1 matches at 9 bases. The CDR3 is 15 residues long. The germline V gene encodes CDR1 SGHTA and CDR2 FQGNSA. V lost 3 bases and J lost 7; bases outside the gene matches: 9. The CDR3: CASSFSPGQGIGYTF. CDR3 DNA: TGTGCCAGCAGCTTCTCTCCGGGACAGGGTATTGGCTACACCTTC. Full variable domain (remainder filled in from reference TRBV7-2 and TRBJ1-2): GAGVSQSPSNKVTEKGKDVELRCDPISGHTALYWYRQSLGQGLEFLIYFQGNSAPDKSGLPSDRFSAERTGGSVSTLTIQRTQQEDSAVYLCASSFSPGQGIGYTFGSGTRLTVV.

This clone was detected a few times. CDR3 in amino acids: CASSLRGGSYEQYF. In DNA, the CDR3 is TGTGCCAGCAGCTTGCGCGGGGGGTCGTACGAGCAGTACTTC. The rearrangement joins TRBV5-6 to TRBJ2-7, with 8 bases fitting TRBD2. Germline V CDR1 and CDR2: SGHDT, YYEEEE. V lost 1 base, J lost 4 bases, and 4 bases stayed unmatched. This CDR3 is 14 amino acids long.

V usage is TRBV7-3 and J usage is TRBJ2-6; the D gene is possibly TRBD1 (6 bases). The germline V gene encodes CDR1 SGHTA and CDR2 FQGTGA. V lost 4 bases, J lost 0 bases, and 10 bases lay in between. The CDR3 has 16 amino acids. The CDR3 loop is CASSSGQNSGANVLTF. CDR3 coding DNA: TGTGCCAGCAGCTCGGGACAAAACTCTGGGGCCAACGTCCTGACTTTC.

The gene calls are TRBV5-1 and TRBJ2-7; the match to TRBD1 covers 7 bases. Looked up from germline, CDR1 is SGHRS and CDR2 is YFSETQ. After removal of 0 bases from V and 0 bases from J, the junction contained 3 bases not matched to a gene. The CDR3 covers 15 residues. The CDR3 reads CASSLEGQSSYEQYF. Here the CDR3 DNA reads TGCGCCAGCAGCTTGGAGGGACAGAGCTCCTACGAGCAGTACTTC.

The CDR3 DNA reads as TGTGCCAGCATCCGGGGGGGCCCAGATACGCAGTATTTT. Translating gives CASIRGGPDTQYF. This chain joins TRBV2 and TRBJ2-3; 8 nucleotides agree with TRBD2. V shed 7 bases, J shed 4 bases, and the junction held 4 bases outside the gene matches. This CDR3 is 13 amino acids long. Germline values: CDR1 SNHLY, CDR2 FYNNEI.

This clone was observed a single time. The CDR3 loop is CASSLEQLPQTRNTGELFF. CDR3 DNA: TGTGCCAGCAGCTTAGAACAGTTACCGCAGACGAGGAACACCGGGGAGCTGTTTTTT. V usage is TRBV13 and J usage is TRBJ2-2; no reliable D call. Germline CDR1 and CDR2: PRHDT and FYEKMQ (reference sequence). CDR3 length: 19 amino acids. The V and J ends lost 1 base and 1 base respectively, with 19 bases between them.

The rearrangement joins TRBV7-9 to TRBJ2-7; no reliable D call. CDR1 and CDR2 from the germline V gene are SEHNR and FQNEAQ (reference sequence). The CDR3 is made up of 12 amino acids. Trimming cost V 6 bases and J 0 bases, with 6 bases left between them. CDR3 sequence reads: CASSGSSYEQYF. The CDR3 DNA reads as TGTGCCAGCAGTGGCAGCTCCTACGAGCAGTACTTC. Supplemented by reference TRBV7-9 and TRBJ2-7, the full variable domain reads DTGVSQNPRHKITKRGQNVTFRCDPISEHNRLYWYRQTLGQGPEFLTYFQNEAQLEKSRLLSDRFSAERPKGSFSTLEIQRTEQGDSAMYLCASSGSSYEQYFGPGTRLTVT.

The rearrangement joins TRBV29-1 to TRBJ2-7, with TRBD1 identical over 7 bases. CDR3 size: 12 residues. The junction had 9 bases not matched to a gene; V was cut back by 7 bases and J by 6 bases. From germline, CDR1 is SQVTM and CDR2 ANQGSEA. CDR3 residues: CSARQGSIEQYF. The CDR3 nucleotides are TGCAGCGCTAGACAGGGCTCGATCGAGCAGTACTTC.

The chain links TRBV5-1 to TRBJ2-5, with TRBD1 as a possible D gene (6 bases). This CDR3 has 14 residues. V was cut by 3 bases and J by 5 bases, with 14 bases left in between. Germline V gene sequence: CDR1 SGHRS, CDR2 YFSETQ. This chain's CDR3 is CASSSQGIRETQYF. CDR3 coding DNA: TGCGCCAGCAGCTCACAGGGAATTCGGGAGACCCAGTACTTC.

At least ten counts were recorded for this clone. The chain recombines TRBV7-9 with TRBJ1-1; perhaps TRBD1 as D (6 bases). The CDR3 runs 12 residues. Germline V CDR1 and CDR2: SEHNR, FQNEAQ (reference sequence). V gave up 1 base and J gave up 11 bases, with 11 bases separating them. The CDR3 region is CASSLETGWAFF. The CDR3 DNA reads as TGTGCCAGCAGCTTAGAAACAGGGTGGGCTTTCTTT.

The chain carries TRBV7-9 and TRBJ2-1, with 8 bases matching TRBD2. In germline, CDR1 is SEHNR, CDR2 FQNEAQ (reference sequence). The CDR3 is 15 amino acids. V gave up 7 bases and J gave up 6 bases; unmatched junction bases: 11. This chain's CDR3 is CASTPGTSLTNEQFF. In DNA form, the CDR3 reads TGTGCCAGCACCCCCGGGACTAGTCTTACCAATGAGCAGTTCTTC.

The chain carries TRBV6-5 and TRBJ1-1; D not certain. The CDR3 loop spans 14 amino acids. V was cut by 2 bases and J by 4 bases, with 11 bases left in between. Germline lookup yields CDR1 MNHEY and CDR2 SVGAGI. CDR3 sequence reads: CASSYDSRGTEAFF. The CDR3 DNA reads TGTGCCAGCAGTTACGATTCTCGGGGCACTGAAGCTTTCTTT.